What follows are 31 T cell receptor beta chains derived from one specimen sequenced in a study of cytomegalovirus exposure and HLA in healthy donors. PCR involved 60 Vbeta and 13 Jbeta primers. Assay used: immunoSEQ multiplex PCR; TCRdb lists only in-frame clones, some missing. The table has 220,000 or so clones, 60% to 80% seen once. The sequenced material came from PBMCs. These TCRs come from a male donor in good health and CMV-seronegative.

The chain recombines TRBV6-5 with TRBJ1-5, with 7 bases matching TRBD1. This CDR3 is built from 15 residues. V shed 6 bases and J 6 bases; nucleotides not matched to a gene: 11. Germline-derived CDR1 and CDR2 are MNHEY and SVGAGI. The CDR3 DNA follows: TGTGCCAGCAGGAGGGGGCCCACTTTGGGTCAGCCCCAGCATTTT. Amino acids: CASRRGPTLGQPQHF.

Turning to this clone: The sample carries other DNA sequences with the same CDR3. This sequence joins TRBV27 and TRBJ2-7; 8 nucleotides match TRBD1. Germline V gives CDR1 MNHEY, CDR2 SMNVEV (reference sequence). The CDR3 has 14 residues. Trimming removed 3 bases from V and 2 bases from J; junction bases left unmatched: 3. The CDR3 reads CASSFGTGTYEQYF. The CDR3 region has the DNA TGTGCCAGCAGTTTCGGGACAGGCACCTACGAGCAGTACTTC.

This clone was seen just once. The V call is TRBV7-2, the J call TRBJ1-2; TRBD1 matches 7 bases. The CDR3 is 14 residues long. Germline-derived CDR1 and CDR2 are SGHTA and FQGNSA. V dropped 4 bases and J dropped 8; count of bases not matched to a gene: 10. CDR3 bases: TGTGCCAGCAGCTCCGGGACAGAAGGGGTGGGCTACACCTTC. Residues: CASSSGTEGVGYTF.

The gene calls are TRBV7-6 and TRBJ1-4, with D uncertain. V gave up 5 bases and J gave up 5 bases, with 15 bases separating them. CDR1 is SGHVS, CDR2 FNYEAQ, per germline. The CDR3 loop spans 15 amino acids. Here the CDR3 reads CASSQTSWSNEKLFF. The CDR3, as DNA: TGTGCCAGCAGCCAAACCTCATGGAGCAATGAAAAACTGTTTTTT.

The J gene is TRBJ2-1, the V gene TRBV6-1, with D maybe TRBD1 (6 bases). V lost 6 bases and J 5 bases, leaving 11 bases between the germline ends. Germline V gives CDR1 MNHNS, CDR2 SASEGT. This CDR3 spans 13 amino acids. The CDR3, as DNA: TGTGCCAGCAGCTACAGGGACCACAATGAGCAGTTCTTC. Its translation: CASSYRDHNEQFF.

This clone appeared a single time. J is TRBJ2-2 and V is TRBV19; no reliable D call. Trimming left V 2 bases short and J 8 bases short, with 6 bases between. Germline V gene data show CDR1 as LNHDA and CDR2 as SQIVND (reference sequence). The CDR3 has 12 amino acids. In nucleotides, the CDR3 is TGTGCCAGTAGTATACTGAGAGGGGAGCTGTTTTTT. It codes for CASSILRGELFF.

This clone has more than one count but fewer than ten. The chain employs TRBV19 and TRBJ2-1; 8 bases are a match to TRBD1. The CDR3 spans 15 residues. V was clipped by 1 base and J by 4 bases; unmatched bases: 3. Looked up from germline, CDR1 is LNHDA and CDR2 is SQIVND (reference sequence). The CDR3 DNA reads TGTGCCAGTAGTATAGGCAGGGGGCCTTACAATGAGCAGTTCTTC. It translates to CASSIGRGPYNEQFF.

This chain joins TRBV5-4 and TRBJ2-5; D is possibly TRBD2 (5 bases). The end of the DNA is better explained by TRBJ2-7, so the J call may be wrong. This CDR3 is built from 16 residues. Germline CDR1 SGHNT, CDR2 YYREEE (reference sequence). The chain's CDR3 is CASSSSPGGRPYEQYF. CDR3 nucleotides: TGTGCCAGCAGCTCCTCGCCCGGAGGACGACCCTACGAGCAGTACTTC.

This clone was counted a single time. This rearrangement joins TRBV27 to TRBJ2-5, with a weak D call TRBD1 (5 bases). The germline CDR1 and CDR2 sequences are MNHEY and SMNVEV (reference sequence). Trimming took off 4 bases at V and 5 bases at J, with 14 bases between the two ends. The CDR3 has 14 amino acids. In DNA, the CDR3 is TGTGCCAGCAGTTGGGGCAGTCTCGGGGAGACCCAGTACTTC. Translating it yields CASSWGSLGETQYF.

The chain uses TRBV6-6 and TRBJ1-5, with D unresolved. Germline V gene sequence: CDR1 MNHNY, CDR2 SVGAGI (reference sequence). CDR3 size: 16 residues. The V and J ends lost 9 bases and 3 bases respectively, with 21 bases between them. The CDR3 protein is CASLKSGESFNQPQHF. The DNA of the CDR3 is TGTGCCAGTCTAAAATCCGGGGAGTCATTCAATCAGCCCCAGCATTTT.

The table lists this clone with a few counts. The chain links TRBV7-8 to TRBJ2-1; weak D call: TRBD2 (6 bases). With 5 bases removed from V and 3 bases from J, the gap between germline ends came to 11 bases. The germline CDR1 and CDR2 sequences are SGHVS and FQNEAQ. The CDR3 is 14 amino acids. The CDR3 DNA follows: TGTGCCAGCAGCCTCAGGACTAACTACAATGAGCAGTTCTTC. Its protein product is CASSLRTNYNEQFF.

The chain has TRBV7-8 and TRBJ2-7; 10 positions match TRBD1. Germline assignment: CDR1 SGHVS and CDR2 FQNEAQ. The CDR3 runs 16 residues. The V and J ends lost 4 bases and 4 bases, in that order; junction bases with no gene match: 10. The CDR3 DNA sequence: TGTGCCAGCAGCTCGACCCCGGGACAGGGGTTATACGAGCAGTACTTC. This codes for CASSSTPGQGLYEQYF. Looking up the rest from reference TRBV7-8 and TRBJ2-7 gives the full variable domain: GAGVSQSPRYKVAKRGQDVALRCDPISGHVSLFWYQQALGQGPEFLTYFQNEAQLDKSGLPSDRFFAERPEGSVSTLKIQRTQQEDSAVYLCASSSTPGQGLYEQYFGPGTRLTVT.

In its sample, this clone was seen a few times. This chain joins TRBV9 and TRBJ1-1, with D unclear. This CDR3 spans 17 amino acids. CDR1 is SGDLS and CDR2 is YYNGEE in the germline V gene. V lost 0 bases and J 1 base, leaving 16 bases between the germline ends. The CDR3 here is CASSVGGRMGPNTEAFF. CDR3 sequence (DNA): TGTGCCAGCAGCGTAGGAGGAAGAATGGGTCCGAACACTGAAGCTTTCTTT. The entire variable domain, with the rest obtained from reference TRBV9 and TRBJ1-1, is as follows: DSGVTQTPKHLITATGQRVTLRCSPRSGDLSVYWYQQSLDQGLQFLIQYYNGEERAKGNILERFSAQQFPDLHSELNLSSLELGDSALYFCASSVGGRMGPNTEAFFGQGTRLTVV.

Concerning this clone: Compared with germline, one end of the junction differs, possibly owing to a read error. The chain uses TRBV19 and TRBJ2-5; 7 nucleotides match TRBD1. This CDR3 has 14 residues. Germline loops: CDR1 LNHDA, CDR2 SQIVND (reference sequence). DNA for the CDR3: TGTGCCAGTAGTTTAGAGGACAGGAGAGAGACCCAGTACTTC. Translation gives CASSLEDRRETQYF.

This rearrangement joins TRBV27 to TRBJ1-5, with D unresolved. Germline V gives CDR1 MNHEY, CDR2 SMNVEV (reference sequence). The ends were cut back, 5 bases at V and 4 bases at J, with 6 bases in the middle. CDR3 size: 12 residues. This chain's CDR3 is CASSTQNQPQHF. CDR3 in DNA: TGTGCCAGCAGTACCCAGAATCAGCCCCAGCATTTT.

V and J are TRBV27 and TRBJ2-3, with 13 bases fitting TRBD2. The CDR3 runs 15 residues. With V trimmed by 8 bases and J by 5 bases, 7 bases remained unmatched. Germline CDR1 reads MNHEY; CDR2 reads SMNVEV (reference sequence). CDR3 residues: CASLGLAGVRDTQYF. CDR3 nucleotide sequence: TGTGCCAGCTTAGGACTAGCGGGAGTTAGAGATACGCAGTATTTT.

The V gene is TRBV6-5, the J gene TRBJ1-2; TRBD1 matches at 8 bases. Germline V gene lookup returns CDR1 MNHEY and CDR2 SVGAGI. The V gene end was trimmed by 6 bases and the J gene end by 6 bases; junction bases not matched to a gene: 12. This CDR3 contains 15 residues. The CDR3 is CASSPGDRRRDGYTF. DNA of the CDR3: TGTGCCAGCAGCCCCGGGGACAGGCGACGGGATGGCTACACCTTC.

The table lists this clone with a few counts. The V call is TRBV19, the J call TRBJ2-5, with 10 bases identical to TRBD1. CDR1 is LNHDA, CDR2 SQIVND, per germline (reference sequence). The CDR3 covers 14 residues. With V trimmed by 10 bases and J by 5 bases, 10 bases remained unmatched. CDR3 in DNA: TGTGCCACCGGGACAGGGGCTTTATGGGAGACCCAGTACTTC. It is translated as CATGTGALWETQYF.

The genes are TRBV9 and TRBJ2-1; 7 positions match TRBD1. V was pared by 6 bases and J by 6 bases, with 12 bases of the junction left unmatched. CDR1 and CDR2 (germline): SGDLS, YYNGEE. CDR3 length: 15 residues. The DNA for the CDR3 is TGTGCCAGCACCAAGGACAGGATACCCTTCAATGAGCAGTTCTTC. Translated, it gives CASTKDRIPFNEQFF.

This clone was observed a few times. The genes are TRBV5-1 and TRBJ2-5, with 8 bases fitting TRBD2. The length of the CDR3 is 15 residues. V lost 3 bases, J lost 5 bases, and 9 bases stayed unmatched. Germline V gene data show CDR1 as SGHRS and CDR2 as YFSETQ. The CDR3 nucleotides are TGCGCCAGCAGCTACCGGGGACTAGATCGGGAGACCCAGTACTTC. This encodes CASSYRGLDRETQYF.

The chain joins TRBV27 to TRBJ1-5, with D unclear. CDR1 is MNHEY and CDR2 is SMNVEV in the germline V gene (reference sequence). The ends were cut back, 0 bases at V and 5 bases at J, with 5 bases in the middle. The CDR3 runs 13 residues. CDR3 in DNA: TGTGCCAGCAGTTTATCTACATATCAGCCCCAGCATTTT. Protein: CASSLSTYQPQHF.

The chain employs TRBV20-1 and TRBJ1-1, with D unclear. Germline V gene sequence: CDR1 DFQATT, CDR2 SNEGSKA (reference sequence). This CDR3 spans 10 amino acids. Trimming left V 5 bases short and J 7 bases short, with 8 bases between. CDR3 in DNA: TGCAGTGCTCCTTATAATGAAGCTTTCTTT. It codes for CSAPYNEAFF.

This rearrangement joins TRBV9 to TRBJ2-1; 13 bases agree with TRBD2. Germline values: CDR1 SGDLS, CDR2 YYNGEE. Losses at the gene ends were 3 bases for V and 5 bases for J; bases not matched to a gene: 2. The CDR3 contains 15 residues. The CDR3 bases are TGTGCCAGCAGCGCGACTAGCGGGAGGAACAATGAGCAGTTCTTC. Translation gives CASSATSGRNNEQFF.

The CDR3 DNA follows: TGTGCCAGCAGCGCAAGGGCAGGGCGTAGCACAGATACGCAGTATTTT. It encodes CASSARAGRSTDTQYF. This chain uses TRBV9 with TRBJ2-3; D may be TRBD1 (5 bases). The CDR3 is made up of 16 amino acids. From germline, CDR1 is SGDLS and CDR2 YYNGEE. Trimming removed 3 bases from V and 0 bases from J, with 14 bases in between.

This sequence joins TRBV25-1 and TRBJ2-6; D is perhaps TRBD1 (5 bases). The CDR3 consists of 16 residues. V gave up 3 bases and J gave up 1 base, with 10 bases separating them. CDR1 MGHDK and CDR2 SYGVNS come from the germline V gene. CDR3 sequence: CASSEGQPSGANVLTF. The CDR3 bases are TGTGCCAGCAGTGAGGGGCAGCCTTCTGGGGCCAACGTCCTGACTTTC.

The chain employs TRBV6-6 and TRBJ1-2; 8 nucleotides match TRBD1. This CDR3 is 15 amino acids long. CDR1 is MNHNY and CDR2 is SVGAGI in the germline V gene (reference sequence). Trimming removed 7 bases from V and 2 bases from J; junction bases left unmatched: 9. The CDR3 reads CASTFPDRANYGYTF. The CDR3 nucleotides are TGTGCCAGCACTTTCCCGGACAGGGCCAACTATGGCTACACCTTC.

The CDR3 loop is CASSSLPGLGTYEQYF. CDR3 DNA: TGCGCCAGCAGCAGCTTACCGGGACTAGGAACCTACGAGCAGTACTTC. This chain connects TRBV5-1 to TRBJ2-5; 8 bases are a match to TRBD2. The J call is uncertain, as TRBJ2-7 better fits the DNA end. This CDR3 is 16 amino acids long. Germline V gene lookup returns CDR1 SGHRS and CDR2 YFSETQ.

This clone was recorded once. The V and J genes are TRBV29-1 and TRBJ2-1; 8 nucleotides match TRBD2. This CDR3 spans 16 amino acids. V trimming: 6 bases; J trimming: 6 bases; junction bases outside the gene matches: 16. Germline-derived CDR1 and CDR2 are SQVTM and ANQGSEA. The CDR3 is CSVGPSGRRIGNEQFF. CDR3 sequence (DNA): TGCAGCGTCGGACCTAGCGGGCGGCGGATCGGCAATGAGCAGTTCTTC.

In its sample, this clone was seen once. This chain uses TRBV9 with TRBJ2-5; 10 bases fit TRBD2. The length of the CDR3 is 18 residues. V dropped 0 bases and J dropped 4; count of bases not matched to a gene: 12. CDR1 is SGDLS and CDR2 is YYNGEE in the germline V gene. The CDR3 DNA sequence: TGTGCCAGCAGCGTAGTCTCTAGCGGGGGCCCCATCGGAGAGACCCAGTACTTC. Translation gives CASSVVSSGGPIGETQYF. Full variable domain (remainder filled in from reference TRBV9 and TRBJ2-5): DSGVTQTPKHLITATGQRVTLRCSPRSGDLSVYWYQQSLDQGLQFLIQYYNGEERAKGNILERFSAQQFPDLHSELNLSSLELGDSALYFCASSVVSSGGPIGETQYFGPGTRLLVL.

In DNA form, the CDR3 reads TGTGCCAGCAGCTTGACCTTGGGACTAACTTACAATGAGCAGTTCTTC. Its translation: CASSLTLGLTYNEQFF. The chain is built from TRBV5-6 and TRBJ2-1; 7 bases fit TRBD2. The germline gives CDR1 SGHDT, CDR2 YYEEEE. The V and J ends lost 1 base and 4 bases, in that order; junction bases with no gene match: 8. The length of the CDR3 is 16 residues. Supplemented by reference TRBV5-6 and TRBJ2-1, the full variable domain reads DAGVTQSPTHLIKTRGQQVTLRCSPKSGHDTVSWYQQALGQGPQFIFQYYEEEERQRGNFPDRFSGHQFPNYSSELNVNALLLGDSALYLCASSLTLGLTYNEQFFGPGTRLTVL.

This sequence joins TRBV6-1 and TRBJ2-7, with no clear D. Germline-derived CDR1 and CDR2 are MNHNS and SASEGT. CDR3 length equals 11 residues. Deletions cut 3 bases from V and 3 bases from J, with 3 bases between. This CDR3 reads CASSDSYEQYF. DNA for the CDR3: TGTGCCAGCAGTGATAGCTACGAGCAGTACTTC.